This T cell receptor beta chain was documented in a study of coeliac disease. On the study more broadly: Coeliac patients had newly diagnosed active disease, refractory type I disease, or gluten-free diet control.

TCRdb keeps only in-frame clones here, not all; method: immunoSEQ multiplex PCR. Here the sample spans about 950 clones, around 50% being singletons. The CDR3 is 14 amino acids. V trimming: 4 bases; J trimming: 9 bases; junction bases outside the gene matches: 10. Germline V lookup: CDR1 SGHRS, CDR2 YFSETQ. For this clone: Antigen specificity is unknown.

Study-wide points: Active celiac intraepithelial and lamina propria samples had lower TRB and TRG clonality than control samples. Few TRB amino acid sequences were shared between samples; most were unique.

Sequenced input: lamina propria lymphocytes from the gut. The chain uses TRBV5-1 and TRBJ2-1; 7 bases agree with TRBD2. The clonotype originates from a woman between 45 and 60 years old with celiac disease on a gluten-free diet. Here the CDR3 DNA reads TGCGCCAGCAGCCTACGGGTCCCGGGGGGTGAGCAGTTCTTC. This codes for CASSLRVPGGEQFF.